Listed here are 2 T cell receptor beta chains from one sample, sequenced in a study of blood T cells in healthy people across ages. For the second PCR, which ran for about 6 to 11 cycles, a sample-barcoded 5' primer and a J-beta primer mix were used. TCRdb called the 5' RACE reads again in MiXCR, with one record for every CDR3 protein. The table records roughly 560,000 distinct CDR3 sequences, about 24% of them present only once. These data are also associated with another study on T cells of mothers and their children.

Specimen: blood. These receptors were collected from a boy aged 10-17 years in good health.

The CDR3 nucleotides read TGCGCCAGCAGCCAAGATCTGCTGGAATCCTACGAGCAGTACTTC. As protein: CASSQDLLESYEQYF. The rearrangement joins TRBV4-1 to TRBJ2-5; D remains ambiguous. TRBJ2-7 explains the end of the DNA better; the J call may be wrong. CDR1 is MGHRA, CDR2 YSYEKL, per germline. This CDR3 contains 15 residues.

This clonotype was seen many times. The CDR3 region is CASSFSTSGLSYEQYF. The CDR3 coding sequence is TGTGCCAGCAGTTTCTCGACTAGCGGCCTCTCCTACGAGCAGTACTTC. This sequence joins TRBV28 and TRBJ2-7; 9 nucleotides match TRBD2. V dropped 3 bases and J dropped 0; count of bases not matched to a gene: 6. CDR3 length: 16 residues. The germline gives CDR1 MDHEN, CDR2 SYDVKM.